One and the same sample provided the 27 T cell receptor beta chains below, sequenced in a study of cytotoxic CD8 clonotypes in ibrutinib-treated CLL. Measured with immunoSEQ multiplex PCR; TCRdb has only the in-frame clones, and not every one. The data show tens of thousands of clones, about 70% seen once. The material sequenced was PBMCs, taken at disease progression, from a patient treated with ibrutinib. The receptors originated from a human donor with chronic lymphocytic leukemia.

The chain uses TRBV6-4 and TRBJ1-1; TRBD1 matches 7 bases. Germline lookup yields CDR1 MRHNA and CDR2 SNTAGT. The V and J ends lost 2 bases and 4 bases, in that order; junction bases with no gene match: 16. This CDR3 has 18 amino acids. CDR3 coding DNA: TGTGCCAGCAGTGACAGCGGCAGGGGGTGGAACAGGGGCACTGAAGCTTTCTTT. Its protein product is CASSDSGRGWNRGTEAFF.

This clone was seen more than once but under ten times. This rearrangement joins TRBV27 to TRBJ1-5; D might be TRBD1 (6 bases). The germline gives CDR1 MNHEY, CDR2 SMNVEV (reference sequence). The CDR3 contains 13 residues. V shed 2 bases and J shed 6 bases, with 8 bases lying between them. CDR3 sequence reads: CASSLRGGQPQHF. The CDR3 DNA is TGTGCCAGCAGTTTAAGGGGGGGTCAGCCCCAGCATTTT.

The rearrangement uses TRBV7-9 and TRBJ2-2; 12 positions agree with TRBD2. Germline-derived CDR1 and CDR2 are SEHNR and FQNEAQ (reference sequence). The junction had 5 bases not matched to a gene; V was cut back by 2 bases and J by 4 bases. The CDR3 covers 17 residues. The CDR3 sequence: CASSLPGLAGITGELFF. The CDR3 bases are TGTGCCAGCAGCTTACCCGGACTAGCGGGGATCACCGGGGAGCTGTTTTTT.

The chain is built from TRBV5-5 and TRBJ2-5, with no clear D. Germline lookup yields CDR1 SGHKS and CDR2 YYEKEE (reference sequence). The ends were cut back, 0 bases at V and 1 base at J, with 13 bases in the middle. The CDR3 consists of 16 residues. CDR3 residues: CASSLGITETQETQYF. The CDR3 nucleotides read TGTGCCAGCAGCTTGGGTATCACAGAGACCCAAGAGACCCAGTACTTC.

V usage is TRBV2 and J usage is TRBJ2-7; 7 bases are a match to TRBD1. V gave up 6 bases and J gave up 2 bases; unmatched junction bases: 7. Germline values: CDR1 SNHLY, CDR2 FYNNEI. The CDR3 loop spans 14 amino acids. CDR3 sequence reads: CASREQGTTYEQYF. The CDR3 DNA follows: TGTGCCAGCAGGGAACAGGGGACAACCTACGAGCAGTACTTC.

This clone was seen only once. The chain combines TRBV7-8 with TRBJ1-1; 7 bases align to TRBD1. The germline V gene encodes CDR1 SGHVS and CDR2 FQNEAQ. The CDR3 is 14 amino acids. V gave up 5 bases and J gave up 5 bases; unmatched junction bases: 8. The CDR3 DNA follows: TGTGCCAGCAGCCTCCGGCAGGGGGGTACTGAAGCTTTCTTT. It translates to CASSLRQGGTEAFF.

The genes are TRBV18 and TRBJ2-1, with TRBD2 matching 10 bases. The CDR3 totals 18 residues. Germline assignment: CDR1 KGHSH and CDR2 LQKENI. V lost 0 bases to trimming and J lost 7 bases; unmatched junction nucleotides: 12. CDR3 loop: CASSPPRSGGAVVNEQFF. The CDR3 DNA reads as TGTGCCAGCTCACCACCGAGGAGCGGGGGGGCCGTGGTGAATGAGCAGTTCTTC.

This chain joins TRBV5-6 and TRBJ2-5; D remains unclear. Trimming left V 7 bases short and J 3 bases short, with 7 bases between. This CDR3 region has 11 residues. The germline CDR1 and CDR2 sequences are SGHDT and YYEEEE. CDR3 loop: CASHYKETQYF. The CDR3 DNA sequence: TGTGCCAGCCATTATAAAGAGACCCAGTACTTC.

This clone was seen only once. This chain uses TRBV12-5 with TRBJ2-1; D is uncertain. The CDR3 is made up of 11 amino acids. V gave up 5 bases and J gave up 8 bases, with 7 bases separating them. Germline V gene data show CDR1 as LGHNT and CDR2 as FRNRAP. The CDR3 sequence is CASGQNYEQFF. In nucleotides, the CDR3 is TGTGCTAGTGGTCAAAACTATGAGCAGTTCTTC.

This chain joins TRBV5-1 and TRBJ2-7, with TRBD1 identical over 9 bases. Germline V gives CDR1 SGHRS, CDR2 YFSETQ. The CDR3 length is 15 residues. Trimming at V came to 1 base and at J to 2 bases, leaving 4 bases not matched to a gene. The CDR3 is CASSLTGTGTYEQYF. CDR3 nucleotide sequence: TGCGCCAGCAGCTTGACCGGGACAGGGACCTACGAGCAGTACTTC.

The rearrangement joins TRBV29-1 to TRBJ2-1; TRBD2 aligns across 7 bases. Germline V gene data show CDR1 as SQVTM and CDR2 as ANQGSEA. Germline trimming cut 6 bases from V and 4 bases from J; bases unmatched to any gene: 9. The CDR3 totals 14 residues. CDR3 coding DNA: TGCAGCGTGGACGGGACTAACCTTTACAATGAGCAGTTCTTC. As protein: CSVDGTNLYNEQFF.

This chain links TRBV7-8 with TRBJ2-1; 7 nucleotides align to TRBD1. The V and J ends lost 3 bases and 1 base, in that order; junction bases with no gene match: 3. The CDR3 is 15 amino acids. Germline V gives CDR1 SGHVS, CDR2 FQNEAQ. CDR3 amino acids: CASSFSGQSYNEQFF. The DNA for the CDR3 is TGTGCCAGCAGCTTTTCGGGACAGTCCTACAATGAGCAGTTCTTC.

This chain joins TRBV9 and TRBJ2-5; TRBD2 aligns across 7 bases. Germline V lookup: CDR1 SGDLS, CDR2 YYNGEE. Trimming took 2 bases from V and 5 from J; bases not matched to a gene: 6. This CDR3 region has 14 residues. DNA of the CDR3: TGTGCCAGCAGCGTGGGGGGAGGGGACGAGACCCAGTACTTC. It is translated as CASSVGGGDETQYF.

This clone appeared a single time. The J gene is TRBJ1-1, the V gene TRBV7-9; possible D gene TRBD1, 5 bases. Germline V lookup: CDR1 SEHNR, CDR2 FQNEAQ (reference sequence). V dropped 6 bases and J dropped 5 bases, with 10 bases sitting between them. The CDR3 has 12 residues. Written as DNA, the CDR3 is TGTGCCAGCAGGGTGGGGGAAACTGAAGCTTTCTTT. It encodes CASRVGETEAFF.

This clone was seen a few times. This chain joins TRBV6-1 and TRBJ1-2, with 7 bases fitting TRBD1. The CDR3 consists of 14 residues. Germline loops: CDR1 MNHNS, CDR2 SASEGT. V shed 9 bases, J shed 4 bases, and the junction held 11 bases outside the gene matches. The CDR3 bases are TGTGCCAGTTACCCGACAGGGTCATTCTATGGCTACACCTTC. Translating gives CASYPTGSFYGYTF.

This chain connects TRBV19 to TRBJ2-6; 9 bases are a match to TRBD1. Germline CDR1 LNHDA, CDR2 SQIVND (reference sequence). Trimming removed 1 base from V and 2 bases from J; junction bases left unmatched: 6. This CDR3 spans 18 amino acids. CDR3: CASSIGRQGGAGANVLTF. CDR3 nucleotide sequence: TGTGCCAGTAGTATAGGTCGACAGGGGGGAGCTGGGGCCAACGTCCTGACTTTC.

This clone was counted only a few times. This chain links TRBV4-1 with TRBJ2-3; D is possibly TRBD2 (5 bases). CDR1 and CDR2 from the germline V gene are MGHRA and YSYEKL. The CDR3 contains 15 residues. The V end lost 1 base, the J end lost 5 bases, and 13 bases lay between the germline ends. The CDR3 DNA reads TGCGCCAGCAGCCAAGGCCAGGCAGGAGGAGATACGCAGTATTTT. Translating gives CASSQGQAGGDTQYF.

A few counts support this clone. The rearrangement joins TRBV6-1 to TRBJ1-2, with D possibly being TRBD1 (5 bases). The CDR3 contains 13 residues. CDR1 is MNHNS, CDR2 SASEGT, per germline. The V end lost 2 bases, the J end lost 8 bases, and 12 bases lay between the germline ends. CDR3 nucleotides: TGTGCCAGCAGTGAATGGCAGGGTCCCGGCTACACCTTC. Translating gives CASSEWQGPGYTF.

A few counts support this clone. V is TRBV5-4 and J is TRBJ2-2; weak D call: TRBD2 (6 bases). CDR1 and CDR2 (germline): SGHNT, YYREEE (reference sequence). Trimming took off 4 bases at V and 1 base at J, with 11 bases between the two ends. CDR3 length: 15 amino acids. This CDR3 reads CASSRDGGNTGELFF. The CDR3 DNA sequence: TGTGCCAGCAGCCGAGACGGGGGGAACACCGGGGAGCTGTTTTTT.

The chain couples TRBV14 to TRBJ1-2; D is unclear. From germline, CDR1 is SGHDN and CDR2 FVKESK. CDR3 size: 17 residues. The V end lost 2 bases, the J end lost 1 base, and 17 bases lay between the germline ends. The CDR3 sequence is CASSQRPSSRDNYGYTF. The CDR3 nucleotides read TGTGCCAGCAGCCAAAGACCGTCCTCTAGGGATAACTATGGCTACACCTTC. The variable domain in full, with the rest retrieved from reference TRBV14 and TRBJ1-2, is EAGVTQFPSHSVIEKGQTVTLRCDPISGHDNLYWYRRVMGKEIKFLLHFVKESKQDESGMPNNRFLAERTGGTYSTLKVQPAELEDSGVYFCASSQRPSSRDNYGYTFGSGTRLTVV.

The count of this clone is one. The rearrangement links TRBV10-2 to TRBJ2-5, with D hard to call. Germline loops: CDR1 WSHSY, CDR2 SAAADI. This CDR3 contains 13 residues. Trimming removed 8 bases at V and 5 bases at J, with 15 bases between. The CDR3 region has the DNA TGCGCCAGCCCTGTTCCCCCATCGGAGACCCAGTACTTC. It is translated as CASPVPPSETQYF.

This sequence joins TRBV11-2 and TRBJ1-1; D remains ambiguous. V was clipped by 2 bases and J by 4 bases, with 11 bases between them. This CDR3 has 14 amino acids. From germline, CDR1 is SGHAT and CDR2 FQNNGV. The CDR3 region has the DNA TGTGCCAGCAGCTTACTCCGGGCGGGCACTGAAGCTTTCTTT. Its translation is CASSLLRAGTEAFF.

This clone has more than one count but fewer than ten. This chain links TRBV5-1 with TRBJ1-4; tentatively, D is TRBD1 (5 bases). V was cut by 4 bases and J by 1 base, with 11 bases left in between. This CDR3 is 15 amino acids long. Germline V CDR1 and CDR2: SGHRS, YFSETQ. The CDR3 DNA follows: TGCGCCAGCAGCGGGGCCTCGGGAACTAATGAAAAACTGTTTTTT. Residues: CASSGASGTNEKLFF.

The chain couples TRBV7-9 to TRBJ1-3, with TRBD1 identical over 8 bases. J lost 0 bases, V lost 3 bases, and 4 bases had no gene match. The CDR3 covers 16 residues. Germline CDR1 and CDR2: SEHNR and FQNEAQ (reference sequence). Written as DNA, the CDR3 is TGTGCCAGCAGCTTGACAGGGGCCAGCTCTGGAAACACCATATATTTT. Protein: CASSLTGASSGNTIYF.

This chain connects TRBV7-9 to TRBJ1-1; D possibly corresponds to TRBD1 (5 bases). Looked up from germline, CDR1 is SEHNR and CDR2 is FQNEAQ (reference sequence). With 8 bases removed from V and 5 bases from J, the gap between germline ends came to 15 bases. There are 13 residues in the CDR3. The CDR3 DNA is TGTGCCAGCCGCGGCCAGGGAGGGACTGAAGCTTTCTTT. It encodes CASRGQGGTEAFF.

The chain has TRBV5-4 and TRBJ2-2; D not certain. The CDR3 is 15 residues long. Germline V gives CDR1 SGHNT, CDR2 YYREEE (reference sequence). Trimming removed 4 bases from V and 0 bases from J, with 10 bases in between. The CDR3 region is CASSVDGTNTGELFF. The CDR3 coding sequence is TGTGCCAGCAGCGTGGACGGAACGAACACCGGGGAGCTGTTTTTT.

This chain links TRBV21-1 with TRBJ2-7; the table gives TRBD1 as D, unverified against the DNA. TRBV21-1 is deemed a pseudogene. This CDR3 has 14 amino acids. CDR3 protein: CASRKNRDTYEQYF. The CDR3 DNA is TGTGCCAGCAGAAAAAACAGGGATACCTACGAGCAGTACTTC.